One sample yielded the 31 T cell receptor beta chains listed below, sequenced in a study of Tregs in tolerant kidney transplant recipients. The nonmyeloablative bone marrow transplants came from related graft donors, with transient mixed chimerism. Profiled with immunoSEQ multiplex PCR; TCRdb holds only in-frame clones, not every one. The table has tens of thousands of clones, roughly 93% seen once. Sequencing was performed on CD4+ T cells from blood (PBMCs), taken 12 months after the transplant. These receptors were taken from a human patient who received a combined kidney and bone marrow transplant. Some of the T cells might come from the graft donor.

This chain links TRBV7-6 with TRBJ2-3; weak D call: TRBD2 (5 bases). V was trimmed by 3 bases and J by 0 bases, leaving 13 bases between them. Germline V gives CDR1 SGHVS, CDR2 FNYEAQ. This CDR3 has 16 residues. Here the CDR3 reads CASSFRLSSSTDTQYF. CDR3 DNA: TGTGCCAGCAGCTTTAGACTATCCTCTAGCACAGATACGCAGTATTTT.

The chain couples TRBV5-1 to TRBJ1-1; no clear D. The V end lost 3 bases, the J end lost 3 bases, and 3 bases lay between the germline ends. Germline V gene lookup returns CDR1 SGHRS and CDR2 YFSETQ. The length of the CDR3 is 11 residues. CDR3 sequence reads: CASSSDTEAFF. In DNA form, the CDR3 reads TGCGCCAGCAGCTCGGACACTGAAGCTTTCTTT.

This clone was seen a single time. The chain combines TRBV27 with TRBJ1-3; no reliable D call. Germline V gene lookup returns CDR1 MNHEY and CDR2 SMNVEV (reference sequence). The CDR3 consists of 18 residues. The V gene lost 2 bases and the J gene lost 4 bases, with 21 bases spanning the gap. CDR3 sequence (DNA): TGTGCCAGCAGTTTAGATCTCCTGATATTTTGGGCCGGAAACACCATATATTTT. This sequence encodes CASSLDLLIFWAGNTIYF.

This sequence joins TRBV21-1 and TRBJ1-1; the table assigns TRBD1, which was not confirmed against the DNA. TRBV21-1 is a documented pseudogene. CDR3 length: 19 residues. CDR3 sequence: CASSKQIFKTGTGFPEAFF. For the CDR3, the DNA is TGTGCCAGCAGCAAACAAATCTTCAAAACCGGGACAGGGTTCCCCGAAGCTTTCTTT.

The chain uses TRBV5-1 and TRBJ2-7; 8 bases map to TRBD2. Germline V lookup: CDR1 SGHRS, CDR2 YFSETQ. V shed 4 bases and J 12 bases; nucleotides not matched to a gene: 15. CDR3 size: 14 residues. CDR3 sequence: CASSPSSSGGVGYF. The CDR3, as DNA: TGCGCCAGCAGCCCCTCTTCTTCGGGGGGGGTGGGGTACTTC.

V gene TRBV4-3 combines with J gene TRBJ2-5; a possible D gene is TRBD2 (5 bases). The CDR3 consists of 17 residues. V dropped 0 bases and J dropped 4 bases, with 18 bases sitting between them. The germline CDR1 and CDR2 sequences are LGHNA and YSLEER. The CDR3 region is CASSQDRASWLGETQYF. The CDR3 nucleotides read TGCGCCAGCAGCCAAGATCGGGCTAGCTGGCTAGGAGAGACCCAGTACTTC.

The chain joins TRBV7-2 to TRBJ2-7; D call uncertain. V dropped 1 base and J dropped 1 base, with 8 bases sitting between them. The germline gives CDR1 SGHTA, CDR2 FQGNSA. CDR3 length: 14 residues. The CDR3 region is CASSLGPPSYEQYF. CDR3 coding DNA: TGTGCCAGCAGCTTAGGTCCCCCATCCTACGAGCAGTACTTC.

The genes are TRBV18 and TRBJ2-3; D gene unclear. The V gene lost 1 base and the J gene lost 4 bases, with 12 bases spanning the gap. Germline CDR1 KGHSH, CDR2 LQKENI. The CDR3 has 15 amino acids. The CDR3 bases are TGTGCCAGCTCACCACAATCCCGAGGAGCAGATACGCAGTATTTT. The encoded protein is CASSPQSRGADTQYF.

V and J are TRBV9 and TRBJ2-1; 11 bases map to TRBD2. The CDR3 has 15 residues. Germline CDR1 is SGDLS and CDR2 is YYNGEE. V was pared by 1 base and J by 9 bases, with 6 bases of the junction left unmatched. The CDR3 DNA reads as TGTGCCAGCAGCGTAACACTAGCGGGAGTTATTGAGCAGTTCTTC. Amino acids: CASSVTLAGVIEQFF.

This chain links TRBV19 with TRBJ1-4; perhaps TRBD1 as D (6 bases). The CDR3 contains 13 residues. Germline assignment: CDR1 LNHDA and CDR2 SQIVND (reference sequence). With 5 bases removed from V and 7 bases from J, the gap between germline ends came to 11 bases. CDR3 coding DNA: TGTGCCAGTAGTCCTCACAGGGTTGAAAAACTGTTTTTT. Translation: CASSPHRVEKLFF.

The V and J genes are TRBV5-8 and TRBJ1-5; TRBD1 agrees at 8 bases. The CDR3 extends over 18 amino acids. The junction had 21 bases not matched to a gene; V was cut back by 8 bases and J by 5 bases. CDR1 SGHTS and CDR2 YDEGEE come from the germline V gene. CDR3 in DNA: TGTGCCAGGAAACAGGGACAGGCCACGCCGGTCGGTCATCAGCCCCAGCATTTT. It translates to CARKQGQATPVGHQPQHF. The full variable domain, in which reference TRBV5-8 and TRBJ1-5 provide the parts outside the CDR3, is EAGVTQSPTHLIKTRGQQATLRCSPISGHTSVYWYQQALGLGLQFLLWYDEGEERNRGNFPPRFSGRQFPNYSSELNVNALELEDSALYLCARKQGQATPVGHQPQHFGDGTRLSIL.

The chain couples TRBV2 to TRBJ2-2; weak D call: TRBD2 (5 bases). The CDR3 runs 13 residues. The germline V and J ends were trimmed by 7 bases and 7 bases, with 13 bases remaining between them. Germline V gene data show CDR1 as SNHLY and CDR2 as FYNNEI. The CDR3: CASNRLRVGELFF. The CDR3 DNA sequence: TGTGCCAGCAACCGCTTGAGGGTCGGGGAGCTGTTTTTT.

The V and J genes are TRBV7-2 and TRBJ1-5; no firm D call. The germline V gene encodes CDR1 SGHTA and CDR2 FQGNSA. V shed 2 bases and J shed 3 bases, with 11 bases lying between them. The CDR3 length is 15 residues. Here the CDR3 DNA reads TGTGCCAGCAGCTTAAGCGCTGGACTCAATCAGCCCCAGCATTTT. Translation gives CASSLSAGLNQPQHF.

Note on this clone: Compared with germline, one end of the junction differs, possibly owing to a read error. This rearrangement joins TRBV7-9 to TRBJ1-1; TRBD1 agrees at 7 bases. The CDR3 totals 13 residues. CDR1 and CDR2 (germline): SEHNR, FQNEAQ (reference sequence). The CDR3 sequence: CASMVRGPSEAFF. In DNA, the CDR3 is TGTGCAAGCATGGTTAGGGGGCCGTCTGAAGCTTTCTTT.

The chain uses TRBV28 and TRBJ2-7, with a tentative D call TRBD2 (6 bases). V shed 4 bases and J shed 3 bases, with 22 bases lying between them. The CDR3 covers 17 residues. Germline-derived CDR1 and CDR2 are MDHEN and SYDVKM. The CDR3, as DNA: TGTGCCAGCAGTTGGCATGTGCGGGGAATCTACGGCTACGAGCAGTACTTC. This sequence encodes CASSWHVRGIYGYEQYF. The full variable domain, its missing parts supplied by reference TRBV28 and TRBJ2-7, is DVKVTQSSRYLVKRTGEKVFLECVQDMDHENMFWYRQDPGLGLRLIYFSYDVKMKEKGDIPEGYSVSREKKERFSLILESASTNQTSMYLCASSWHVRGIYGYEQYFGPGTRLTVT.

The chain uses TRBV9 and TRBJ2-3; 12 bases are shared with TRBD2. With 4 bases clipped from V and 1 base from J, the junction kept 4 bases outside the gene matches. The CDR3 totals 16 residues. Germline assignment: CDR1 SGDLS and CDR2 YYNGEE. The DNA for the CDR3 is TGTGCCAGCAGCATACTAGCGGGGGGCGGCACAGATACGCAGTATTTT. Its translation: CASSILAGGGTDTQYF.

V and J are TRBV5-1 and TRBJ2-1, with D maybe TRBD2 (6 bases). This CDR3 has 16 residues. Per the germline V gene, CDR1 is SGHRS and CDR2 is YFSETQ. The V gene lost 6 bases and the J gene lost 8 bases, with 24 bases spanning the gap. This CDR3 reads CASTVGGLGISDEQFF. The CDR3 bases are TGCGCCAGCACCGTGGGGGGACTGGGGATAAGTGATGAGCAGTTCTTC.

As DNA, the CDR3 is TGCGCCAGCAGCTTGGAATTACGGGGGGTCGGCACAGATACGCAGTATTTT. Its protein product is CASSLELRGVGTDTQYF. The chain links TRBV5-1 to TRBJ2-3, with TRBD2 matching over 7 bases. The CDR3 extends over 17 amino acids. The germline gives CDR1 SGHRS, CDR2 YFSETQ. The J segment lost 1 base and the V segment lost 0 bases, leaving 8 bases of the junction unmatched.

The chain recombines TRBV4-1 with TRBJ1-1, with unresolved D. The CDR3 is 14 amino acids. Trimming removed 4 bases from V and 5 bases from J, with 14 bases in between. Looked up from germline, CDR1 is MGHRA and CDR2 is YSYEKL. CDR3 residues: CASSLVRRTTEAFF. CDR3 nucleotides: TGCGCCAGCAGCCTCGTCAGAAGAACGACTGAAGCTTTCTTT.

The chain recombines TRBV2 with TRBJ2-3; possibly TRBD1 for D (6 bases). The CDR3 is made up of 15 amino acids. V was clipped by 11 bases and J by 1 base, with 19 bases between them. The germline gives CDR1 SNHLY, CDR2 FYNNEI. The CDR3 sequence is CASQQTGPRTDTQYF. DNA of the CDR3: TGTGCCTCCCAGCAGACAGGTCCACGCACAGATACGCAGTATTTT.

V is TRBV7-9 and J is TRBJ1-1; D not certain. V was cut by 2 bases and J by 0 bases, with 7 bases left in between. This CDR3 has 14 amino acids. Germline-derived CDR1 and CDR2 are SEHNR and FQNEAQ (reference sequence). In nucleotides, the CDR3 is TGTGCCAGCAGCTTATCTAGTTTGAACACTGAAGCTTTCTTT. Its protein is CASSLSSLNTEAFF. Filled out from reference TRBV7-9 and TRBJ1-1, the complete variable domain reads DTGVSQNPRHKITKRGQNVTFRCDPISEHNRLYWYRQTLGQGPEFLTYFQNEAQLEKSRLLSDRFSAERPKGSFSTLEIQRTEQGDSAMYLCASSLSSLNTEAFFGQGTRLTVV.

The chain uses TRBV19 and TRBJ2-5; possible D gene TRBD1, 5 bases. The J call is uncertain, as TRBJ2-7 better fits the DNA end. The length of the CDR3 is 13 residues. Germline V CDR1 and CDR2: LNHDA, SQIVND (reference sequence). The CDR3 sequence: CATRETGLYEQYF. The CDR3 nucleotides read TGTGCCACCAGGGAAACCGGCCTCTACGAGCAGTACTTC.

The gene calls are TRBV7-6 and TRBJ2-5; tentative D call: TRBD2 (5 bases). The DNA end is more similar to TRBJ2-7, so the J call may be wrong. Germline V gene sequence: CDR1 SGHVS, CDR2 FNYEAQ. The CDR3 has 12 amino acids. The CDR3 DNA follows: TGTGCCAGCCGAGGGTGGTCTAGCGAGCAGTACTTC. This encodes CASRGWSSEQYF.

V gene TRBV2 combines with J gene TRBJ1-4, with D tentatively TRBD1 (5 bases). Trimming took off 6 bases at V and 7 bases at J, with 15 bases between the two ends. CDR3 length: 14 amino acids. Per germline, CDR1 SNHLY and CDR2 FYNNEI. In DNA, the CDR3 is TGTGCCAGCAGCTCCAGGGTTTTCGGTGAAAAACTGTTTTTT. This codes for CASSSRVFGEKLFF.

The V gene is TRBV29-1, the J gene TRBJ2-3; TRBD2 matches 10 bases. The V gene end was trimmed by 6 bases and the J gene end by 4 bases; junction bases not matched to a gene: 1. The CDR3 covers 12 residues. Germline CDR1 reads SQVTM; CDR2 reads ANQGSEA. In DNA form, the CDR3 reads TGCAGCGTGCTAGCGGGAGCAGATACGCAGTATTTT. Amino acid sequence: CSVLAGADTQYF.

This chain joins TRBV7-3 and TRBJ2-2, with 11 nucleotides matching TRBD2. This CDR3 spans 19 amino acids. The V segment lost 5 bases and the J segment 0 bases; nucleotides outside the gene matches: 11. The germline gives CDR1 SGHTA, CDR2 FQGTGA. CDR3 sequence (DNA): TGTGCCAGCAGCCTACAACCAATTAGCGGGGGGGCGAACACCGGGGAGCTGTTTTTT. Protein sequence: CASSLQPISGGANTGELFF.

The chain has TRBV30 and TRBJ2-5; D is possibly TRBD1 (6 bases). The DNA end favors TRBJ2-7, so the J call may be wrong. CDR1 is GTSNPN, CDR2 SVGIG, per germline (reference sequence). The CDR3 is 13 residues long. CDR3 nucleotide sequence: TGTGCCTGGAGTGGGCAGGGGCCCCACGAGCAGTACTTC. This gives the protein CAWSGQGPHEQYF.

As for this clone: The sample contains more than one DNA sequence encoding this CDR3. The genes are TRBV11-3 and TRBJ2-7, with TRBD2 identical over 8 bases. Trimming removed 0 bases from V and 7 bases from J; junction bases left unmatched: 2. There are 13 residues in the CDR3. The germline CDR1 and CDR2 sequences are SGHNT and YENEEA. CDR3 protein: CASSLERGGEQYF. Written as DNA, the CDR3 is TGTGCCAGCAGCTTAGAACGGGGGGGAGAGCAGTACTTC.

The chain has TRBV6-1 and TRBJ2-5; D unclear. The J call may be faulty, since TRBJ2-7 better matches the DNA end. The CDR3 covers 13 residues. Germline V CDR1 and CDR2: MNHNS, SASEGT. CDR3: CASSERGHYEQYF. In DNA form, the CDR3 reads TGTGCCAGCAGTGAACGCGGCCACTACGAGCAGTACTTC.

The chain combines TRBV27 with TRBJ1-3; D is unclear. Germline assignment: CDR1 MNHEY and CDR2 SMNVEV (reference sequence). The V end was cut by 0 bases, the J end by 2 bases, with 5 bases between. The CDR3 has 14 amino acids. CDR3 in DNA: TGTGCCAGCAGTTTATCTGGCCCTGGAAACACCATATATTTT. Its protein is CASSLSGPGNTIYF.

This clone has just one count. The gene calls are TRBV25-1 and TRBJ2-5, with 8 bases lining up with TRBD2. CDR3 length: 15 residues. V lost 5 bases to trimming and J lost 4 bases; unmatched junction nucleotides: 9. Germline CDR1 and CDR2: MGHDK and SYGVNS. CDR3 bases: TGTGCCAGCAGTCCGGCGGGGGGACCCGGAGAGACCCAGTACTTC. Protein: CASSPAGGPGETQYF.